Sequencing of this T cell receptor beta chain was carried out in a study of identifying expanded T cells in peripheral blood. General study results and limits: Across healthy donors, higher total template counts meant significantly greater roughly 2-week count variance. Technical replicates showed approximately 1.2 changed clones; about 2 weeks about 16.4; four weeks 19.

TCRdb's copy holds only in-frame clones and misses some; the assay was immunoSEQ multiplex PCR. The data show 100,000 to 110,000 clones, 80% to 90% seen once. About this clone itself: Its antigen is currently unknown.

The CDR3 sequence is 14 residues long. The germline CDR1 and CDR2 sequences are LNHDA and SQIVND (reference sequence). The J segment lost 4 bases and the V segment lost 4 bases, leaving 3 bases of the junction unmatched. Healthy donors had no documented immune events, such as infections, while sampled. This clonotype was obtained from a person aged 18 to 70 in good health. Sequencing was carried out using blood. The rearrangement links TRBV19 to TRBJ2-3, with TRBD2 matching 9 bases. The CDR3 region has the DNA TGTGCCAGTAGTACCGGCGGGGGGGCAGATACGCAGTATTTT. Translating gives CASSTGGGADTQYF.